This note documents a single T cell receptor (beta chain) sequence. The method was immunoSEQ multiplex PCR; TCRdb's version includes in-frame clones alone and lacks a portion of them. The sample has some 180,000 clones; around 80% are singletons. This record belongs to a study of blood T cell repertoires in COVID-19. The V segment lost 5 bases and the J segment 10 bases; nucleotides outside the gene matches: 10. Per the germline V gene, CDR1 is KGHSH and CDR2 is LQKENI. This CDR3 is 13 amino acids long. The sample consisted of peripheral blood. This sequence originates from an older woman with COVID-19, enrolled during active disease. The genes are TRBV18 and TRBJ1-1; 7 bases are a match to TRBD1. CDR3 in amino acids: CASSSDRAPRAFF. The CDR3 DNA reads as TGTGCCAGCTCATCCGACAGGGCCCCTCGAGCTTTCTTT.